This TCR beta chain was identified in a study of T cell responses to AZD1222 COVID-19 vaccine. Study-level points and caveats: The CD4 TCRs associated with vaccination extended across spike and predominated at 160-218 and 743-854. Elevations in Spike-specific TCR breadth and depth followed administration of two AZD1222 doses. Donors skewed white British and female; clonal diversity was possibly underestimated. Recipients of AZD1222 seropositive at baseline numbered only 5 or 6.

In the case of this clone: What it binds is unknown.

Clones were read by immunoSEQ multiplex PCR, and TCRdb kept only the in-frame ones, dropping some. The repertoire holds over 50,000 clones, roughly 84% seen once, with around 7.5% in the top ten. Germline V gene lookup returns CDR1 SGHTA and CDR2 FQGNSA. V lost 5 bases and J 1 base, leaving 12 bases between the germline ends. The CDR3 runs to 14 residues. The V and J genes are TRBV7-2 and TRBJ2-7; tentative D call: TRBD2 (6 bases). This TCR was sampled from an adult in good health. Sample: peripheral blood, taken on day 0 of AZD1222 vaccination. In DNA form, the CDR3 reads TGTGCCAGCAGCGTCTCGGCGGGGTCCTACGAGCAGTACTTC. Translated, it gives CASSVSAGSYEQYF. The whole variable domain, remainder taken from reference TRBV7-2 and TRBJ2-7, is GAGVSQSPSNKVTEKGKDVELRCDPISGHTALYWYRQSLGQGLEFLIYFQGNSAPDKSGLPSDRFSAERTGGSVSTLTIQRTQQEDSAVYLCASSVSAGSYEQYFGPGTRLTVT.